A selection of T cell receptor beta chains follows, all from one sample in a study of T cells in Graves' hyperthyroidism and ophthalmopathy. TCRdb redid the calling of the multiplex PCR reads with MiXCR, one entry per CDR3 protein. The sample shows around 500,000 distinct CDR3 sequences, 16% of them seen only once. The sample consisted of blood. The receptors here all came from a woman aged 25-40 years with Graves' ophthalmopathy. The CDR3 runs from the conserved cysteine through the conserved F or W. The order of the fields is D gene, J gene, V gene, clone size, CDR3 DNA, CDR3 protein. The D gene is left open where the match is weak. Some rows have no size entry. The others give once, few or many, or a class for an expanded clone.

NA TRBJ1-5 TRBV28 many TGTGCCAGCTATCCCGGGAGTAATCAGCCCCAGCATTTT CASYPGSNQPQHF
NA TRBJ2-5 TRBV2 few TGTGCCAGCATTACTTGGGAGGAAGGGACCCAGTACTTC CASITWEEGTQYF
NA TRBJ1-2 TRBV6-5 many TGTGCCAGCAGTTACGCAGGGGAGGGTGGCTACACCTTC CASSYAGEGGYTF
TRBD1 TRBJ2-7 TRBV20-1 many TGCAGTGCGCGGACAGGGGGCCAATACGAGCAGTACTTC CSARTGGQYEQYF
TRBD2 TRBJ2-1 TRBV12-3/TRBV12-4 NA TGTGCCAGCAGACCGGGACTAGCGGGCGCGAGCTCCTACAATGAGCAGCTCTTC CASRPGLAGASSYNEQLF
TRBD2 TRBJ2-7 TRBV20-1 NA TGCAGTGAAAGCCATTTACAAGCGGGAGGGGTCTCCTACGAGCAGTACTTC CSESHLQAGGVSYEQYF
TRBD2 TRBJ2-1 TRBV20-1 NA TGCAGTGCTCCTAGCGGGAGCCCCTACAATGAGCAGTTCTTC CSAPSGSPYNEQFF
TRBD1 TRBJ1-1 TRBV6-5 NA TGTGCCAGCAGTTACAAGGGCAGGGGGATCGATTTCTTT CASSYKGRGIDFF
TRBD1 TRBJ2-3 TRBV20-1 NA TGCAGTGCTGCCGGGACAGGGGGCGCAGATACGCAGTATTTT CSAAGTGGADTQYF
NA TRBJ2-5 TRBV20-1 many TGCAGTGCGATCCCGCTATCGAGTACCCAAGAGACCCAGTACTTC CSAIPLSSTQETQYF
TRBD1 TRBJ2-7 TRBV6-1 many TGTGCCAGCAGAGATCTCCCAGGGGGAAACTCCAACGAGCAGTACTTC CASRDLPGGNSNEQYF
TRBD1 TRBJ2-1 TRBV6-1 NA TGTGCCAGCAGTGGGGACAGGGCTTCCTACAATGAGCAGTTCTTC CASSGDRASYNEQFF
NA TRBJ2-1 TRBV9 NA TGTGCCAGCAGCCCCTCGGTCCGGGACGAGCAGTTCTTC CASSPSVRDEQFF
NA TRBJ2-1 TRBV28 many TGTGCCAGCGTCGGGAATGAGCAGTTCTTC CASVGNEQFF
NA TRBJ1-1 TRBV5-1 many TGCGCCAGCAGCCCTCTTGGTGGGGCCACTGAAGCTTTCTTT CASSPLGGATEAFF
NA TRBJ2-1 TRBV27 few TGTGCCAGCAGTTCGCCAGGGGCCCACACCTACAATGAGCAGTTCTTC CASSSPGAHTYNEQFF
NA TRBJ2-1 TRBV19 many TGTGCCAGCAGCTTTGGAGCGGGCAATGAGCAGTTCTTC CASSFGAGNEQFF
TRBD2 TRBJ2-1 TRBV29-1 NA TGCAGCGGAGGAAGCGGGAGTAATGAGCAGTTCTTC CSGGSGSNEQFF
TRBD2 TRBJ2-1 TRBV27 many TGTGCCAGCAGCAGGACTAGCGGGAGGGTAAATGAGCAGTTCTTC CASSRTSGRVNEQFF
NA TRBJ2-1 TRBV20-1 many TGCAGTGCATTAGCGGAGAGCTCCTACAATGAGCAGTTCTTC CSALAESSYNEQFF
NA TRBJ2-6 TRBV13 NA TGTGCCAGCAGTTTCAATGGCAGCTCTGGGGCCAACGTCCTGACTTTC CASSFNGSSGANVLTF
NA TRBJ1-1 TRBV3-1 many TGTGCCAGCAGCCAAGGGGATGCGCCTGAAGCTTTCTTT CASSQGDAPEAFF
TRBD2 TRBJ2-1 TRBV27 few TGTGCCAGCAGTCACCGGGGGGGCTACAATGAGCAGTTCTTC CASSHRGGYNEQFF
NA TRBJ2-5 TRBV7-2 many TGTGCCAGCAGCTTCGTGCTAACCCAAGAGACCCAGTACTTC CASSFVLTQETQYF
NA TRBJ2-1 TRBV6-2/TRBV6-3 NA TGTGCCAGCAGTTCGGGGACCGCCGGCTATGAGCAGTTCTTC CASSSGTAGYEQFF
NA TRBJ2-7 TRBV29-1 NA TGCAGCGCCCGGACTGGGGCCTACGAGCAGTACTTC CSARTGAYEQYF
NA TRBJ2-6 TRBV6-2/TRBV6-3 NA TGTGCCACACGACAGACGGGGGCCAACGTCCTGACTTTC CATRQTGANVLTF
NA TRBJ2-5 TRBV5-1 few TGCGCCAGCAGCTTGCGACCCGAGGTCGGCGAGACCCAGTACTTC CASSLRPEVGETQYF
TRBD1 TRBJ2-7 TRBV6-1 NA TGTGCCAGCGAAGGAGGGACAGGCTATTCCGAGCAGTACTTC CASEGGTGYSEQYF
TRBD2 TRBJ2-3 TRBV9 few TGTGCCAGCAGCGTTTCGACTAGCGGCCTCACAGATACGCAGTATTTT CASSVSTSGLTDTQYF
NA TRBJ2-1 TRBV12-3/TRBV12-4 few TGTGCCAGCAGTGGTGGGGCGGTGGGTCTCAATGAGCAGTTCTTC CASSGGAVGLNEQFF
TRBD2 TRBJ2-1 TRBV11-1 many TGTGCCAGCAGCTCAATACGGACTAGCGGGAAAAGAGGCAATGAGCAGTTCTTC CASSSIRTSGKRGNEQFF